This T cell receptor (beta chain) emerged from a study of blood T cell repertoires in COVID-19. Trimming shortened V by 0 bases and J by 0 bases, and 5 bases separated the two germline ends. This CDR3 is 14 amino acids long. CDR1 and CDR2 (germline): MGHRA, YSYEKL. Source study methods: Estimated nucleated cell counts came from reference gene primer amplification. Sequencing was performed with immunoSEQ multiplex PCR; in TCRdb, only in-frame clones are kept and a portion is missing. That table gives V, J and clone size, and the DNA gave D and trimming. The table has around 250,000 clones, 83% seen once.

The sequence was obtained from an elderly man with acute or convalescent COVID-19. The chain links TRBV4-1 to TRBJ1-2; no definite D call. Sequenced sample: peripheral blood. The CDR3 is CASSQDSTNYGYTF. DNA for the CDR3: TGCGCCAGCAGCCAAGACAGTACTAACTATGGCTACACCTTC.